The entry below describes one TCR beta chain. Some clones are missing from TCRdb's copy, which holds only in-frame ones; the method was immunoSEQ multiplex PCR. Found here are just under 85,000 clones, around nine tenths of them singletons; the top ten hold 7.5% to 9.5%. This sample stems from a study of blood T cell repertoires in COVID-19. Study background: Italy, Spain and the United States were the sources of the convalescent and acute COVID-19 samples.

Germline V lookup: CDR1 ENHRY, CDR2 SYGVKD. V lost 5 bases to trimming and J lost 4 bases, with 9 bases between them. The CDR3 has 13 residues. Sequencing input: peripheral blood. This receptor was taken from an older man with active or convalescent COVID-19. V usage is TRBV10-3 and J usage is TRBJ1-5, with a weak D call TRBD1 (6 bases). CDR3 coding DNA: TGTGCCATCAGTACGGGACAAAATCAGCCCCAGCATTTT. Translating it yields CAISTGQNQPQHF.